The 20 T cell receptor beta chains below were found in one sample sequenced in a study of blood T cell repertoires in COVID-19. TCRdb's copy holds only in-frame clones and misses some; the assay was immunoSEQ multiplex PCR. The sample yields about 210,000 clones, 89% seen once. The sequenced sample consisted of peripheral blood. These receptors originate from a woman aged 40-49 years with acute or convalescent COVID-19.

CDR3 sequence reads: CASSQYGLAGANEQFF. DNA of the CDR3: TGTGCCAGCAGCCAATATGGACTAGCGGGCGCCAATGAGCAGTTCTTC. The gene calls are TRBV3-1 (or the pseudogene TRBV3-2) and TRBJ2-1; 11 positions match TRBD2. Germline CDR1 is LGHDT and CDR2 is YNNKEL (reference sequence). The CDR3 totals 16 residues. V shed 2 bases and J 6 bases; nucleotides not matched to a gene: 6.

This chain links TRBV4-1 with TRBJ1-6; D unclear. This CDR3 has 14 residues. Germline lookup yields CDR1 MGHRA and CDR2 YSYEKL. Trimming shortened V by 0 bases and J by 13 bases, and 13 bases separated the two germline ends. This chain's CDR3 is CASSQDRTPRPLHF. As DNA, the CDR3 is TGCGCCAGCAGCCAAGATCGAACCCCGCGGCCCCTCCACTTT.

This clone was seen once. CDR3 loop: CASTQRGGATGELFF. CDR3 bases: TGTGCCAGCACCCAACGGGGAGGGGCGACCGGGGAGCTGTTTTTT. This sequence joins TRBV6-6 and TRBJ2-2, with 7 bases lining up with TRBD2. Germline trimming cut 7 bases from V and 5 bases from J; bases unmatched to any gene: 10. Looked up from germline, CDR1 is MNHNY and CDR2 is SVGAGI (reference sequence). The CDR3 loop spans 15 amino acids.

This rearrangement joins TRBV10-3 to TRBJ1-1; no reliable D call. Germline V gives CDR1 ENHRY, CDR2 SYGVKD. CDR3 length: 15 residues. V lost 10 bases, J lost 3 bases, and 21 bases lay in between. The CDR3 nucleotides are TGTGCCACCTCTGGAGGGAGAAATAGGGACACTGAAGCTTTCTTT. It is translated as CATSGGRNRDTEAFF.

The gene calls are TRBV5-4 and TRBJ2-2; 7 bases are shared with TRBD1. The CDR3 has 13 residues. CDR1 and CDR2 (germline): SGHNT, YYREEE (reference sequence). The ends lost 4 bases at V and 10 bases at J; junction bases unmatched: 7. In DNA form, the CDR3 reads TGTGCCAGCAGCCGACAGGGTACTATGGAGCTGTTTTTT. Translated, it gives CASSRQGTMELFF.

This chain joins TRBV5-1 and TRBJ1-2, with a tentative D call TRBD1 (6 bases). The germline gives CDR1 SGHRS, CDR2 YFSETQ. The V end lost 0 bases, the J end lost 5 bases, and 11 bases lay between the germline ends. This CDR3 is built from 14 residues. CDR3 region: CASSLVGGAYGYTF. As DNA, the CDR3 is TGCGCCAGCAGCTTGGTTGGGGGGGCGTATGGCTACACCTTC. Drawing the rest from reference TRBV5-1 and TRBJ1-2, the complete variable domain is KAGVTQTPRYLIKTRGQQVTLSCSPISGHRSVSWYQQTPGQGLQFLFEYFSETQRNKGNFPGRFSGRQFSNSRSEMNVSTLELGDSALYLCASSLVGGAYGYTFGSGTRLTVV.

The V call is TRBV7-8, the J call TRBJ1-2; 7 bases are a match to TRBD1. Germline values: CDR1 SGHVS, CDR2 FQNEAQ. CDR3 size: 15 residues. J gave up 1 base and V 5 bases, and 7 bases lay outside the gene matches. The CDR3 sequence: CASSHRDSYNYGYTF. The CDR3 DNA reads TGTGCCAGCAGCCATCGGGACAGCTATAACTATGGCTACACCTTC.

V gene TRBV4-2 combines with J gene TRBJ1-4, with D possibly matching TRBD1 (5 bases). The CDR3 is made up of 19 amino acids. Germline V gene data show CDR1 as LGHNA and CDR2 as YNFKEQ. V lost 1 base and J lost 5, with 23 bases in between. The CDR3 loop is CASSQGGPGGARSNEKLFF. The CDR3 DNA follows: TGTGCCAGCAGCCAAGGGGGCCCGGGAGGGGCAAGATCGAATGAAAAACTGTTTTTT.

This chain uses TRBV21-1 with TRBJ2-7; TRBD1, the table's D call, was not compared with the DNA. TRBV21-1 is described as a pseudogene. The CDR3 covers 16 residues. The DNA for the CDR3 is TGTGCCAGCAGCAAATTCACAGGGGTTCGACCCTACGAGCAGTACGTC. Translating it yields CASSKFTGVRPYEQYV.

This chain uses TRBV3-1 (or the pseudogene TRBV3-2) with TRBJ1-1, with D possibly matching TRBD1 (5 bases). The CDR3 loop spans 15 amino acids. Germline V gives CDR1 LGHDT, CDR2 YNNKEL (reference sequence). V lost 1 base and J lost 6, with 15 bases in between. CDR3 DNA: TGTGCCAGCAGCCAAGCCCACGGGTCGGGGGCTGAAGCTTTCTTT. Amino acid sequence: CASSQAHGSGAEAFF.

In DNA, the CDR3 is TGTGCCAGCAGCCGCGGGACCGGGACAGGGAACACCGGGGAGCTGTTTTTT. It codes for CASSRGTGTGNTGELFF. This chain joins TRBV3-1 (or the pseudogene TRBV3-2) and TRBJ2-2; 8 nucleotides line up with TRBD1. The CDR3 consists of 17 residues. CDR1 is LGHDT and CDR2 is YNNKEL in the germline V gene (reference sequence). With V trimmed by 4 bases and J by 1 base, 8 bases remained unmatched.

This clone came up a few times. The chain employs TRBV5-1 and TRBJ1-6; 9 bases line up with TRBD1. J was trimmed by 5 bases and V by 6 bases; bases with no gene match: 12. The CDR3 is 17 residues long. Germline V gene lookup returns CDR1 SGHRS and CDR2 YFSETQ. This chain's CDR3 is CASKPGQGLDDNSPLHF. In DNA form, the CDR3 reads TGCGCCAGCAAACCAGGACAGGGGTTGGACGATAATTCACCCCTCCACTTT.

The chain is built from TRBV7-9 and TRBJ2-1; 7 bases match TRBD1. The CDR3 is 15 residues long. Germline CDR1 reads SEHNR; CDR2 reads FQNEAQ (reference sequence). V shed 1 base and J 7 bases; nucleotides not matched to a gene: 7. The CDR3 DNA reads TGTGCCAGCAGCTTAGTTATTACAGGGGAAAATGAGCAGTTCTTC. Translated: CASSLVITGENEQFF.

The rearrangement links TRBV30 to TRBJ2-7; D is possibly TRBD2 (5 bases). The CDR3 extends over 13 amino acids. Germline V gives CDR1 GTSNPN, CDR2 SVGIG (reference sequence). Trimming stripped 1 base from V and 3 bases from J, with 10 bases between. The CDR3 is CAWSGGAGYEQYV. The CDR3 region has the DNA TGTGCCTGGAGTGGTGGCGCGGGCTACGAGCAGTACGTC.

This clone has more than one count but fewer than ten. The V and J genes are TRBV6-2 or TRBV6-3 and TRBJ2-2; D not certain. The CDR3 contains 14 residues. Germline lookup yields CDR1 MNHEY and CDR2 SVGEGT. With 0 bases removed from V and 4 bases from J, the gap between germline ends came to 6 bases. The DNA of the CDR3 is TGTGCCAGCAGTTACTCAACACCCACCGGGGAGCTGTTTTTT. It codes for CASSYSTPTGELFF.

The chain links TRBV2 to TRBJ2-1; 8 bases line up with TRBD1. Losses at the gene ends were 7 bases for V and 15 bases for J; bases not matched to a gene: 14. The CDR3 loop spans 13 amino acids. The V gene's germline CDR1 is SNHLY and CDR2 FYNNEI. The CDR3: CASTTTGGIQLFF. In DNA, the CDR3 is TGTGCCAGCACTACCACAGGGGGAATACAGTTGTTCTTC.

The rearrangement links TRBV6-2 or TRBV6-3 to TRBJ2-6, with 9 nucleotides matching TRBD1. This CDR3 has 20 amino acids. V trimming: 2 bases; J trimming: 0 bases; junction bases outside the gene matches: 11. The germline V gene encodes CDR1 MNHEY and CDR2 SVGEGT. CDR3 sequence: CASSYLNQGTGPSGANVLTF. CDR3 bases: TGTGCCAGCAGTTACCTAAACCAGGGGACAGGGCCCTCTGGGGCCAACGTCCTGACTTTC.

The rearrangement links TRBV6-2 or TRBV6-3 to TRBJ1-4; D is undetermined. With 5 bases removed from V and 7 bases from J, the gap between germline ends came to 17 bases. The CDR3 runs 15 residues. The V gene's germline CDR1 is MNHEY and CDR2 SVGEGT. The DNA for the CDR3 is TGTGCCAGCAGTCACCCGGGAGCACTACTTGAAAAACTGTTTTTT. This translates into CASSHPGALLEKLFF.

The genes are TRBV12-5 and TRBJ2-3; 11 bases line up with TRBD2. This CDR3 is built from 17 residues. Trimming cost V 0 bases and J 5 bases; bases outside gene matches: 7. Germline CDR1 and CDR2: LGHNT and FRNRAP. The chain's CDR3 is CASGLVVLAGEEDTQYF. CDR3 in DNA: TGTGCTAGTGGTTTGGTAGTACTAGCGGGGGAGGAAGATACGCAGTATTTT.

The rearrangement joins TRBV5-6 to TRBJ2-3, with D maybe TRBD1 (6 bases). The V end lost 0 bases, the J end lost 5 bases, and 10 bases lay between the germline ends. The CDR3 consists of 14 residues. Germline V lookup: CDR1 SGHDT, CDR2 YYEEEE. The CDR3 sequence: CASSLALGGDTQYF. DNA of the CDR3: TGTGCCAGCAGCTTGGCCTTAGGGGGAGATACGCAGTATTTT.